This paragraph covers one T cell receptor beta chain sequence. This sample stems from a study of blood T cell repertoires in COVID-19. In the study overall: PBMCs, B-cell-depleted T cells, or T cells provided the cDNA or gDNA that made up the material.

Original analysis: Amplified reference gene primers provided the basis for estimating nucleated cell counts. Sequenced by immunoSEQ multiplex PCR; TCRdb stores in-frame clones only, minus some. V and J calls and clone size are copied from that table; D and trimming were computed from the DNA. The sample has 410,000 or so clones, 86% seen once. The CDR3 length is 14 residues. Trimming removed 5 bases from V and 9 bases from J; junction bases left unmatched: 8. Germline CDR1 SGHNT, CDR2 YENEEA. This chain connects TRBV11-3 to TRBJ2-1; 9 positions agree with TRBD2. Sequenced material: peripheral blood. The TCR sequence derives from a young woman with active or convalescent COVID-19. Written as DNA, the CDR3 is TGTGCCAGCAGCCCCAGCGGGGGGCTTAGTGAGCAGTTCTTC. It is translated as CASSPSGGLSEQFF. The full variable domain, completed using reference TRBV11-3 and TRBJ2-1, is EAGVVQSPRYKIIEKKQPVAFWCNPISGHNTLYWYLQNLGQGPELLIRYENEEAVDDSQLPKDRFSAERLKGVDSTLKIQPAELGDSAVYLCASSPSGGLSEQFFGPGTRLTVL.